One and the same sample provided the 25 T cell receptor beta chains below, sequenced in a study of blood T cells in healthy people across ages. Using a J-beta primer mix together with a sample-barcoded 5' primer, a second PCR was run for roughly 7 to 12 cycles. Each CDR3 protein is one row after TCRdb ran MiXCR on the 5' RACE reads. Here the sample spans 1.5 million to 2 million distinct CDR3 sequences, about 50% being singletons. Sample: blood. The source of these receptors is a middle-aged woman in good health.

This clonotype was counted ten times or more. J is TRBJ1-2 and V is TRBV6-5; D gene unclear. The CDR3 loop spans 12 amino acids. Trimming cost V 5 bases and J 8 bases, with 12 bases left between them. Germline V gene sequence: CDR1 MNHEY, CDR2 SVGAGI. The CDR3 spells CASSSPGGGYTF. The CDR3 DNA sequence: TGTGCCAGCAGTAGCCCGGGTGGCGGCTACACCTTC.

The rearrangement joins TRBV20-1 to TRBJ2-1; 9 bases match TRBD2. CDR3 length equals 14 residues. Germline V lookup: CDR1 DFQATT, CDR2 SNEGSKA (reference sequence). V trimming: 3 bases; J trimming: 4 bases; junction bases outside the gene matches: 4. CDR3 loop: CSASGSGGYNEQFF. The CDR3 coding sequence is TGCAGTGCTAGTGGGAGCGGGGGGTACAATGAGCAGTTCTTC.

This clonotype was detected only a few times. The rearrangement links TRBV7-2 to TRBJ2-3; 10 bases match TRBD2. The CDR3 totals 17 residues. The junction had 13 bases not matched to a gene; V was cut back by 5 bases and J by 5 bases. Germline V lookup: CDR1 SGHTA, CDR2 FQGNSA. The chain's CDR3 is CASSPLAGGLSGDTQYF. Here the CDR3 DNA reads TGTGCCAGCAGCCCATTAGCGGGGGGACTTTCAGGAGATACGCAGTATTTT.

The V gene is TRBV7-2, the J gene TRBJ1-4; the D gene is possibly TRBD1 (5 bases). The CDR3 has 15 amino acids. Germline CDR1 reads SGHTA; CDR2 reads FQGNSA. V was pared by 1 base and J by 4 bases, with 10 bases between. CDR3 in DNA: TGTGCCAGCAGCTTAGGGAGGACAAGTAATGAAAAACTGTTTTTT. Its translation is CASSLGRTSNEKLFF. The full variable domain, its missing parts supplied by reference TRBV7-2 and TRBJ1-4, is GAGVSQSPSNKVTEKGKDVELRCDPISGHTALYWYRQSLGQGLEFLIYFQGNSAPDKSGLPSDRFSAERTGGSVSTLTIQRTQQEDSAVYLCASSLGRTSNEKLFFGSGTQLSVL.

V gene TRBV3-1 combines with J gene TRBJ2-7; D is tentatively TRBD1 or TRBD2 (6 bases each). The closer fit of TRBJ2-5 to the DNA end suggests the J call may be wrong. The germline gives CDR1 LGHDT, CDR2 YNNKEL (reference sequence). The CDR3 totals 15 residues. The CDR3 reads CASSSLRGARETQYF. In nucleotides, the CDR3 is TGTGCCAGCAGCTCTCTAAGGGGGGCCAGAGAGACCCAGTACTTC.

CDR3 in amino acids: CASSPETGVTTYEQYF. CDR3 nucleotide sequence: TGTGCCAGCAGTCCGGAGACAGGGGTGACGACCTACGAGCAGTACTTC. V is TRBV6-6 and J is TRBJ2-4; 8 nucleotides match TRBD1. The J call may be faulty, since TRBJ2-7 better matches the DNA end. The CDR3 runs to 16 residues. Germline V gives CDR1 MNHNY, CDR2 SVGAGI (reference sequence).

The CDR3 DNA reads as TGCAGTGCTAGAGGACCGTGGGGGGGTGAAAAACTGTTTTTT. Translation: CSARGPWGGEKLFF. This rearrangement joins TRBV20-1 to TRBJ1-4, with D perhaps TRBD1 (5 bases). V gave up 1 base and J gave up 7 bases, with 13 bases separating them. The germline V gene has CDR1 DFQATT and CDR2 SNEGSKA (reference sequence). The CDR3 spans 14 residues.

The V gene is TRBV4-1, the J gene TRBJ2-1, with a tentative D call TRBD1 (6 bases). The CDR3 runs to 16 residues. CDR1 and CDR2 from the germline V gene are MGHRA and YSYEKL. Trimming took 0 bases from V and 4 from J, leaving 13 bases between them. CDR3 loop: CASSQDLGARYNEQFF. Here the CDR3 DNA reads TGCGCCAGCAGCCAAGATCTGGGGGCAAGGTACAATGAGCAGTTCTTC.

The V and J genes are TRBV20-1 and TRBJ1-2; TRBD1 matches 11 bases. The CDR3 covers 15 residues. Losses at the gene ends were 5 bases for V and 7 bases for J; bases not matched to a gene: 12. The germline V gene encodes CDR1 DFQATT and CDR2 SNEGSKA (reference sequence). DNA of the CDR3: TGCAGTGCTTCCCGGGGGACAGGGGGTGTTAGTGGCTACACCTTC. Its translation is CSASRGTGGVSGYTF.

The rearrangement links TRBV27 to TRBJ1-1; perhaps TRBD1 as D (5 bases). The CDR3 has 16 residues. The V gene lost 7 bases and the J gene lost 1 base, with 19 bases spanning the gap. In germline, CDR1 is MNHEY, CDR2 SMNVEV (reference sequence). The CDR3 is CASNNSPATANTEAFF. The CDR3 region has the DNA TGTGCCAGCAACAACTCCCCCGCGACAGCGAACACTGAAGCTTTCTTT.

This clonotype was counted a few times. The V gene is TRBV7-2, the J gene TRBJ2-1; 7 nucleotides match TRBD1. CDR3 length: 15 residues. CDR1 is SGHTA and CDR2 is FQGNSA in the germline V gene. With 4 bases clipped from V and 13 bases from J, the junction kept 16 bases outside the gene matches. The CDR3 loop is CASSSTYSGQADQFF. The CDR3 DNA follows: TGTGCCAGCAGCTCCACCTATTCCGGACAGGCCGACCAGTTCTTC.

Concerning this clonotype itself: The CDR3 does not close with the conserved phenylalanine or tryptophan, likely indicating a read error. V is TRBV2 and J is TRBJ2-5; 7 nucleotides agree with TRBD2. Germline V gene sequence: CDR1 SNHLY, CDR2 FYNNEI. This CDR3 is 16 amino acids long. The V segment lost 8 bases and the J segment 1 base; nucleotides outside the gene matches: 13. The CDR3 nucleotides are TGTGCCAGCCAAAGCCGGGGGGTGAATTTCCAAGAGACCCAGTACTAC. Encoded protein: CASQSRGVNFQETQYY.

The rearrangement uses TRBV5-1 and TRBJ2-1; 10 nucleotides align to TRBD2. CDR3 length: 16 residues. The germline V gene has CDR1 SGHRS and CDR2 YFSETQ. V was pared by 4 bases and J by 3 bases, with 7 bases of the junction left unmatched. CDR3 nucleotide sequence: TGCGCCAGCAGCCTATCGGGGACTAGCGACTACAATGAGCAGTTCTTC. This gives the protein CASSLSGTSDYNEQFF.

The chain links TRBV29-1 to TRBJ2-5; no reliable D call. Between the trimmed V and J ends, which lost 7 bases and 5 bases, there was a span of 8 bases. The CDR3 is 10 residues long. Germline lookup yields CDR1 SQVTM and CDR2 ANQGSEA. In DNA form, the CDR3 reads TGCAGCGGAGCTTCGGAGACCCAGTACTTC. It codes for CSGASETQYF.

The gene calls are TRBV20-1 and TRBJ1-2; tentatively, D is TRBD1 (5 bases). V lost 3 bases and J lost 5, with 19 bases in between. This CDR3 spans 15 amino acids. Germline V gene data show CDR1 as DFQATT and CDR2 as SNEGSKA (reference sequence). CDR3 DNA: TGCAGTGCTAGCCTTATGGGGGGAAAGGGGTATGGCTACACCTTC. Translation: CSASLMGGKGYGYTF.

This clonotype was detected many times. The chain employs TRBV7-2 and TRBJ2-3, with 9 bases identical to TRBD2. This CDR3 is built from 16 residues. V lost 0 bases to trimming and J lost 6 bases; unmatched junction nucleotides: 7. Germline values: CDR1 SGHTA, CDR2 FQGNSA. CDR3 protein: CASSLAGRGGPDTQYF. The CDR3 DNA sequence: TGTGCCAGCAGCTTAGCCGGGCGGGGGGGCCCGGATACGCAGTATTTT.

V gene TRBV20-1 combines with J gene TRBJ1-2; D is perhaps TRBD1 (6 bases). Trimming pared 1 base from V and 8 bases from J, leaving 14 bases between. The CDR3 loop spans 13 amino acids. Germline CDR1 DFQATT, CDR2 SNEGSKA (reference sequence). CDR3 bases: TGCAGTGCTAGAGCCGCAGGGGTATCCGGCTACACCTTC. Its translation is CSARAAGVSGYTF.

This clonotype was observed a handful of times. The chain has TRBV29-1 and TRBJ2-7; D ambiguous. This CDR3 is built from 12 residues. Trimming stripped 3 bases from V and 3 bases from J, with 9 bases between. Germline V lookup: CDR1 SQVTM, CDR2 ANQGSEA. CDR3 sequence (DNA): TGCAGCGTTGAGAAGGACGGCTACGAGCAGTACTTC. Amino acid sequence: CSVEKDGYEQYF.

There are a few counts of this clonotype. The chain employs TRBV27 and TRBJ2-1; 8 bases match TRBD1. The V gene end was trimmed by 6 bases and the J gene end by 11 bases; junction bases not matched to a gene: 9. The CDR3 has 13 amino acids. Germline lookup yields CDR1 MNHEY and CDR2 SMNVEV (reference sequence). DNA for the CDR3: TGTGCCAGCAGATATTCAGGGGGCTTCAAGCAGTTCTTC. Protein sequence: CASRYSGGFKQFF.

The J gene is TRBJ1-2, the V gene TRBV6-6, with D possibly being TRBD1 (6 bases). The germline CDR1 and CDR2 sequences are MNHNY and SVGAGI (reference sequence). The CDR3 length is 17 residues. The V and J ends lost 0 bases and 2 bases respectively, with 16 bases between them. The CDR3, as DNA: TGTGCCAGCAGTTACTCTAGGGAACTGACAGGCAACTATGGCTACACCTTC. It is translated as CASSYSRELTGNYGYTF.

This clonotype came up a few times. The chain is built from TRBV20-1 and TRBJ2-4; no reliable D call. V was cut by 4 bases and J by 2 bases, with 12 bases left in between. The CDR3 extends over 14 amino acids. Germline assignment: CDR1 DFQATT and CDR2 SNEGSKA (reference sequence). CDR3 coding DNA: TGCAGTGCTAATGTGCTACTAACCAAAAACATTCAGTACTTC. It codes for CSANVLLTKNIQYF.

Only a few counts were recorded for this clonotype. The rearrangement uses TRBV20-1 and TRBJ2-5; D gene unclear. CDR3 size: 12 residues. Germline V gene sequence: CDR1 DFQATT, CDR2 SNEGSKA (reference sequence). Here the CDR3 DNA reads TGCTCCGCTACGGGCTACCAAGAGACCCAGTACTTC. It translates to CSATGYQETQYF.

The chain combines TRBV12-3 or TRBV12-4 with TRBJ2-4; D gene unclear. CDR3 length: 16 residues. V was trimmed by 1 base and J by 0 bases, leaving 10 bases between them. The DNA of the CDR3 is TGTGCCAGCAGTTTAGTGCCGGACCTAGCCAAAAACATTCAGTACTTC. Translating gives CASSLVPDLAKNIQYF.

Of note for this clonotype: Possible read error: a much larger clone is one base away. The chain is built from TRBV7-9 and TRBJ2-5, with TRBD2 matching 9 bases. CDR3 size: 14 residues. Trimming took 5 bases from V and 11 from J; bases not matched to a gene: 12. The germline gives CDR1 SEHNR, CDR2 FQNEAQ (reference sequence). Here the CDR3 reads CASSPGTSPYVQYF. In nucleotides, the CDR3 is TGTGCCAGCAGCCCCGGGACTAGCCCCTACGTGCAGTACTTC. Drawing the rest from reference TRBV7-9 and TRBJ2-5, the complete variable domain is DTGVSQNPRHKITKRGQNVTFRCDPISEHNRLYWYRQTLGQGPEFLTYFQNEAQLEKSRLLSDRFSAERPKGSFSTLEIQRTEQGDSAMYLCASSPGTSPYVQYFGPGTRLLVL.

The chain recombines TRBV12-3 or TRBV12-4 with TRBJ1-2, with no clear D. Trimming pared 5 bases from V and 3 bases from J, leaving 10 bases between. The CDR3 spans 13 residues. The CDR3 nucleotides are TGTGCCAGCAGTATAAGGGTTGACTATGGCTACACCTTC. Its translation is CASSIRVDYGYTF.